This section outlines one T cell receptor (beta chain) sequence together with its context. This record comes from a study of blood T cell repertoires in COVID-19. Overall study: Sites in the United States, Italy and Spain provided acute and convalescent COVID-19 samples. Sources were T cells, B-cell-depleted T cells, or PBMCs; the material itself was cDNA or gDNA.

V lost 4 bases, J lost 4 bases, and 14 bases lay in between. The CDR3 is 15 residues long. The germline CDR1 and CDR2 sequences are MNHEY and SVGEGT. Original methodology: How many nucleated cells were present was estimated from reference gene primer amplification. Sequencing used immunoSEQ multiplex PCR; TCRdb keeps in-frame clones, though not all of them. The V and J calls and clone size come from that table; D and trimming were worked out from the DNA. The sample lists 95,000 to 110,000 clones; less than 90% were seen once. The material sequenced was peripheral blood. The chain recombines TRBV6-2 or TRBV6-3 with TRBJ2-4, with D possibly being TRBD1 (6 bases). This sequence originates from a human donor in a cohort sampled during active COVID-19. As DNA, the CDR3 is TGTGCCAGCAGTTCCCCCGGACAGTATAAAAACATTCAGTACTTC. Translating gives CASSSPGQYKNIQYF.